The 27 T cell receptor beta chains presented below share a single source sample, sequenced in a study of vaccination effects on CD4 cells after COVID-19. Under the ViraFEST assay, PBMC were stimulated with viral peptide pools so that antigen-specific CD4+ T cells expanded. Sequencing was performed afterwards. Once cultured for approximately 10 days, the cells underwent separation to obtain CD4+ T cells. Their antigens are not known. Method: immunoSEQ multiplex PCR; TCRdb's copy keeps in-frame clones and lacks some. Of about 22,000 clones detected, around 66% appear once; the ten largest clones hold 12%. The sample here was CD4+ T cells from PBMCs cultured with HCoV-229E spike peptides, taken before COVID-19 vaccination. The source of these receptors is a human donor who received a COVID-19 vaccine.

The J gene is TRBJ1-2, the V gene TRBV7-2; no clear D gene. Trimming took 1 base from V and 4 from J, leaving 7 bases between them. The germline CDR1 and CDR2 sequences are SGHTA and FQGNSA. This CDR3 has 13 amino acids. In DNA form, the CDR3 reads TGTGCCAGCAGCTTAGGGCACCTCTATGGCTACACCTTC. This codes for CASSLGHLYGYTF.

The chain links TRBV6-6 to TRBJ2-5; D unresolved. This CDR3 comprises 15 residues. V was pared by 0 bases and J by 0 bases, with 8 bases between. Germline CDR1 MNHNY, CDR2 SVGAGI (reference sequence). CDR3 sequence: CASSYSTINQETQYF. CDR3 nucleotides: TGTGCCAGCAGTTACTCGACAATAAACCAAGAGACCCAGTACTTC.

The chain links TRBV5-1 to TRBJ2-3, with D unresolved. The length of the CDR3 is 14 residues. The germline V gene has CDR1 SGHRS and CDR2 YFSETQ. Between the trimmed V and J ends, which lost 0 bases and 2 bases, there was a span of 7 bases. The CDR3 region has the DNA TGCGCCAGCAGCTTGGATTTGGTCACAGATACGCAGTATTTT. Translating it yields CASSLDLVTDTQYF.

The chain is built from TRBV14 and TRBJ2-3; 7 nucleotides align to TRBD2. The CDR3 loop spans 16 amino acids. CDR1 and CDR2 (germline): SGHDN, FVKESK. V shed 1 base, J shed 1 base, and the junction held 5 bases outside the gene matches. The CDR3 nucleotides read TGTGCCAGCAGCCAAGGGCGGGGGAGCCGCACAGATACGCAGTATTTT. Amino acid sequence: CASSQGRGSRTDTQYF.

The rearrangement joins TRBV7-9 to TRBJ2-7, with TRBD2 as a possible D gene (6 bases). Per germline, CDR1 SEHNR and CDR2 FQNEAQ (reference sequence). The CDR3 has 14 residues. The V gene lost 5 bases and the J gene lost 7 bases, with 18 bases spanning the gap. CDR3: CASSLRDSGREQYF. CDR3 nucleotide sequence: TGTGCCAGCAGCCTCCGGGACTCCGGTAGGGAGCAGTACTTC. The full variable domain, its missing parts supplied by reference TRBV7-9 and TRBJ2-7, is DTGVSQNPRHKITKRGQNVTFRCDPISEHNRLYWYRQTLGQGPEFLTYFQNEAQLEKSRLLSDRFSAERPKGSFSTLEIQRTEQGDSAMYLCASSLRDSGREQYFGPGTRLTVT.

This chain connects TRBV7-2 to TRBJ2-1, with 9 bases matching TRBD2. The CDR3 has 16 amino acids. Trimming removed 1 base from V and 6 bases from J; junction bases left unmatched: 7. The germline gives CDR1 SGHTA, CDR2 FQGNSA. In nucleotides, the CDR3 is TGTGCCAGCAGCTTAGTGGCGGGAGGGCTTGGCAATGAGCAGTTCTTC. Encoded protein: CASSLVAGGLGNEQFF.

The chain carries TRBV3-1 (or the pseudogene TRBV3-2) and TRBJ1-4; TRBD1 might be the D (5 bases). Germline V gives CDR1 LGHDT, CDR2 YNNKEL (reference sequence). There are 15 residues in the CDR3. Trimming stripped 2 bases from V and 4 bases from J, with 11 bases between. CDR3 region: CASSQTSQGNEKLFF. The DNA for the CDR3 is TGTGCCAGCAGCCAAACAAGTCAGGGTAATGAAAAACTGTTTTTT.

This chain links TRBV3-1 (or the pseudogene TRBV3-2) with TRBJ1-2; 8 bases agree with TRBD1. After removal of 4 bases from V and 8 bases from J, the junction contained 12 bases not matched to a gene. Germline CDR1 is LGHDT and CDR2 is YNNKEL (reference sequence). This CDR3 has 15 residues. The CDR3 region has the DNA TGTGCCAGCAGCCCCGATCAAGGACAGGGTAGAGGCTACACCTTC. It yields the protein CASSPDQGQGRGYTF.

There are a few counts of this clone. The V gene is TRBV7-8, the J gene TRBJ1-2, with 7 nucleotides matching TRBD1. Germline loops: CDR1 SGHVS, CDR2 FQNEAQ. With 1 base clipped from V and 6 bases from J, the junction kept 14 bases outside the gene matches. CDR3 length: 17 residues. CDR3 sequence reads: CASSLGRQGSREDGYTF. The DNA of the CDR3 is TGTGCCAGCAGCTTAGGGCGACAGGGAAGTCGAGAAGATGGCTACACCTTC.

The genes are TRBV18 and TRBJ2-5; D is undetermined. Germline-derived CDR1 and CDR2 are KGHSH and LQKENI. Trimming shortened V by 1 base and J by 0 bases, and 6 bases separated the two germline ends. This CDR3 has 14 residues. CDR3 residues: CASSPRRNQETQYF. CDR3 nucleotide sequence: TGTGCCAGCTCACCACGACGGAACCAAGAGACCCAGTACTTC.

This clone has only a few counts. CDR3 amino acids: CAWSVRAGDSNQPQHF. CDR3 nucleotide sequence: TGTGCCTGGAGTGTACGGGCGGGGGATAGCAATCAGCCCCAGCATTTT. This rearrangement joins TRBV30 to TRBJ1-5, with D perhaps matching TRBD1 (5 bases). Germline assignment: CDR1 GTSNPN and CDR2 SVGIG (reference sequence). Trimming took 0 bases from V and 0 from J, leaving 12 bases between them. This CDR3 has 16 amino acids.

This clone appeared a single time. This rearrangement joins TRBV6-5 to TRBJ2-7; D might be TRBD1 (6 bases). The CDR3 is made up of 13 amino acids. V was cut by 7 bases and J by 4 bases, with 14 bases left in between. Looked up from germline, CDR1 is MNHEY and CDR2 is SVGAGI. The CDR3 DNA is TGTGCCAGCACAGGGGTAATATCATACGAGCAGTACTTC. Translated: CASTGVISYEQYF.

The rearrangement uses TRBV25-1 and TRBJ2-1; D may match TRBD1 or TRBD2 (5 bases each). From germline, CDR1 is MGHDK and CDR2 SYGVNS. The V and J ends lost 7 bases and 2 bases respectively, with 18 bases between them. This CDR3 spans 16 amino acids. This CDR3 reads CASTARDGVAYNEQFF. DNA for the CDR3: TGTGCCAGCACCGCTAGGGACGGGGTTGCCTACAATGAGCAGTTCTTC.

This clone appeared a few times. The chain combines TRBV11-3 with TRBJ1-2; D not certain. The germline V gene has CDR1 SGHNT and CDR2 YENEEA. This CDR3 is built from 10 residues. The V and J ends lost 4 bases and 11 bases respectively, with 8 bases between them. The CDR3 sequence: CASSSLRYTF. Here the CDR3 DNA reads TGTGCCAGCAGCTCCCTTCGGTACACCTTC. Using reference TRBV11-3 and TRBJ1-2 for the parts outside the CDR3, the full variable domain is EAGVVQSPRYKIIEKKQPVAFWCNPISGHNTLYWYLQNLGQGPELLIRYENEEAVDDSQLPKDRFSAERLKGVDSTLKIQPAELGDSAVYLCASSSLRYTFGSGTRLTVV.

The rearrangement joins TRBV19 to TRBJ2-7, with TRBD1 identical over 11 bases. CDR3 length equals 16 residues. With V trimmed by 5 bases and J by 6 bases, 12 bases remained unmatched. CDR1 and CDR2 (germline): LNHDA, SQIVND (reference sequence). DNA of the CDR3: TGTGCCAGTAGTCCGGACAGGGGGCGCGCCTTTATCGAGCAGTACTTC. It encodes CASSPDRGRAFIEQYF.

This chain links TRBV29-1 with TRBJ2-1, with D unclear. V was clipped by 7 bases and J by 10 bases, with 14 bases between them. This CDR3 is built from 11 residues. The germline V gene encodes CDR1 SQVTM and CDR2 ANQGSEA. In nucleotides, the CDR3 is TGCAGCGCCGAGAGGCTCCAGGAGCAGTTCTTC. Protein sequence: CSAERLQEQFF.

This rearrangement joins TRBV12-3 or TRBV12-4 to TRBJ1-1, with unresolved D. Trimming pared 3 bases from V and 1 base from J, leaving 6 bases between. The CDR3 has 13 amino acids. CDR3 DNA sequence: TGTGCCAGCAGTTTGGGCAAGAACACTGAAGCTTTCTTT. Encoded protein: CASSLGKNTEAFF.

Here the CDR3 DNA reads TGTGCCAGCAGCGTAGCAGCGGGAGGGCGGTTGGCCGAGCAGTACTTC. Translated, it gives CASSVAAGGRLAEQYF. The rearrangement uses TRBV9 and TRBJ2-7, with 10 bases matching TRBD2. From germline, CDR1 is SGDLS and CDR2 YYNGEE. The CDR3 covers 16 residues. After removal of 0 bases from V and 6 bases from J, the junction contained 9 bases not matched to a gene.

V and J are TRBV28 and TRBJ2-3, with D perhaps TRBD2 (7 bases). There are 15 residues in the CDR3. Germline CDR1 reads MDHEN; CDR2 reads SYDVKM. The ends were cut back, 8 bases at V and 2 bases at J, with 17 bases in the middle. CDR3 protein: CASLLRGGYTDTQYF. In DNA form, the CDR3 reads TGTGCCAGCCTCTTAAGGGGGGGCTACACAGATACGCAGTATTTT.

V and J are TRBV6-5 and TRBJ1-2; 9 positions agree with TRBD1. J lost 7 bases, V lost 2 bases, and 5 bases had no gene match. The germline gives CDR1 MNHEY, CDR2 SVGAGI. The CDR3 sequence is 14 residues long. CDR3 sequence reads: CASSYDTGGLGYTF. The CDR3 bases are TGTGCCAGCAGTTACGACACAGGGGGCCTTGGCTACACCTTC.

The chain employs TRBV19 and TRBJ1-2; D not certain. This CDR3 spans 13 amino acids. The germline V gene has CDR1 LNHDA and CDR2 SQIVND (reference sequence). V was clipped by 7 bases and J by 0 bases, with 9 bases between them. CDR3 amino acids: CASNYRANYGYTF. CDR3 bases: TGTGCCAGTAACTACAGAGCTAACTATGGCTACACCTTC. Full variable domain (outside the CDR3, taken from reference TRBV19 and TRBJ1-2): DGGITQSPKYLFRKEGQNVTLSCEQNLNHDAMYWYRQDPGQGLRLIYYSQIVNDFQKGDIAEGYSVSREKKESFPLTVTSAQKNPTAFYLCASNYRANYGYTFGSGTRLTVV.

The chain carries TRBV5-1 and TRBJ2-5; TRBD2 matches 16 bases. Trimming removed 4 bases from V and 5 bases from J; junction bases left unmatched: 5. Germline assignment: CDR1 SGHRS and CDR2 YFSETQ. The length of the CDR3 is 16 residues. CDR3 coding DNA: TGCGCCAGCAGCGAGGGACTAGCGGGAGGGCGGGAGACCCAGTACTTC. This sequence encodes CASSEGLAGGRETQYF.

This clone was observed a few times. V and J are TRBV14 and TRBJ2-6; D gene uncertain. Trimming shortened V by 0 bases and J by 4 bases, and 7 bases separated the two germline ends. Per germline, CDR1 SGHDN and CDR2 FVKESK. This CDR3 has 15 residues. The CDR3 DNA sequence: TGTGCCAGCAGCCAAGATGGAACCGGGGCCAACGTCCTGACTTTC. Its protein is CASSQDGTGANVLTF.

The chain is built from TRBV29-1 and TRBJ1-2; 8 bases agree with TRBD1. The ends lost 3 bases at V and 8 bases at J; junction bases unmatched: 17. This CDR3 comprises 16 residues. Germline CDR1 reads SQVTM; CDR2 reads ANQGSEA. CDR3 region: CSVDGQGARYGEGYTF. CDR3 DNA: TGCAGCGTTGACGGGCAGGGGGCGCGTTACGGAGAGGGCTACACCTTC.

The CDR3 sequence: CASRESGRGTYEQYF. The CDR3 region has the DNA TGTGCCAGCAGAGAATCCGGACGTGGGACCTACGAGCAGTACTTC. The chain couples TRBV14 to TRBJ2-7; no reliable D call. The length of the CDR3 is 15 residues. Germline loops: CDR1 SGHDN, CDR2 FVKESK. Between the trimmed V and J ends, which lost 6 bases and 2 bases, there was a span of 17 bases. Filled out from reference TRBV14 and TRBJ2-7, the complete variable domain reads EAGVTQFPSHSVIEKGQTVTLRCDPISGHDNLYWYRRVMGKEIKFLLHFVKESKQDESGMPNNRFLAERTGGTYSTLKVQPAELEDSGVYFCASRESGRGTYEQYFGPGTRLTVT.

The rearrangement joins TRBV27 to TRBJ2-5, with TRBD1 matching 9 bases. J was trimmed by 4 bases and V by 5 bases; bases with no gene match: 8. Looked up from germline, CDR1 is MNHEY and CDR2 is SMNVEV (reference sequence). The CDR3 sequence is 15 residues long. CDR3 bases: TGTGCCAGCAGTCCCGGACAGGGGAATGCAGAGACCCAGTACTTC. Translating it yields CASSPGQGNAETQYF.

V is TRBV2 and J is TRBJ2-6; no clear D. The germline V gene has CDR1 SNHLY and CDR2 FYNNEI. Trimming pared 2 bases from V and 4 bases from J, leaving 9 bases between. The CDR3 spans 15 residues. The DNA for the CDR3 is TGTGCCAGCAGTGAACAGGTGGAAGGGGCCAACGTCCTGACTTTC. Translating gives CASSEQVEGANVLTF. Full variable domain (outside the CDR3, taken from reference TRBV2 and TRBJ2-6): EPEVTQTPSHQVTQMGQEVILRCVPISNHLYFYWYRQILGQKVEFLVSFYNNEISEKSEIFDDQFSVERPDGSNFTLKIRSTKLEDSAMYFCASSEQVEGANVLTFGAGSRLTVL.